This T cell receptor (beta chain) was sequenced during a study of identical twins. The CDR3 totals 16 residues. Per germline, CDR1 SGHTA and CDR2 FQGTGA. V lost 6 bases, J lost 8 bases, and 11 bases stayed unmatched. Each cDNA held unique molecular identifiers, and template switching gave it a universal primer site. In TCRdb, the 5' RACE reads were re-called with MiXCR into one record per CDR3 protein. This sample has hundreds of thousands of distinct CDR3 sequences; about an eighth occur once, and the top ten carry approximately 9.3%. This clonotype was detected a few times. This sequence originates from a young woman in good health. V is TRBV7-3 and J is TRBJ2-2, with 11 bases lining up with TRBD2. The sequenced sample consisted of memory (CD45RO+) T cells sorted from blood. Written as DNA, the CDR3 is TGTGCCAGCAGTTTCACTAGCGGGGGTTCTATTGGGGAGCTGTTTTTT. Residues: CASSFTSGGSIGELFF.